The 5 T cell receptor beta chains presented below share a single source sample, sequenced in a study of T cells in Graves' hyperthyroidism and ophthalmopathy. The CDR3 regions of TCR beta were amplified from RNA transcripts. A set of HTBI primers served as the primers for a first-round RT-PCR of the TCR CDR3. TCRdb redid the calling of the multiplex PCR reads with MiXCR, one entry per CDR3 protein. The data contain 330,000 or so distinct CDR3 sequences, roughly 19% of them seen just once; the ten biggest clones take up approximately 35%. Sequencing used blood. The receptors were sampled from a man aged 45-60 years with Graves' ophthalmopathy.

This clonotype was observed a single time. The chain combines TRBV5-6 with TRBJ2-4; 10 nucleotides agree with TRBD2. CDR3 length equals 17 residues. Unmatched junction bases numbered 6, after V lost 3 bases and J lost 0 bases. The germline V gene has CDR1 SGHDT and CDR2 YYEEEE. CDR3 sequence (DNA): TGTGCCAGCAGCTCTGTTGGACTAGCGGCAGCCAAAAACATTCAGTACTTC. Translated: CASSSVGLAAAKNIQYF.

This chain uses TRBV20-1 with TRBJ2-5, with 11 bases identical to TRBD2. Germline loops: CDR1 DFQATT, CDR2 SNEGSKA (reference sequence). The J segment lost 5 bases and the V segment lost 6 bases, leaving 11 bases of the junction unmatched. The CDR3 is made up of 15 amino acids. CDR3 coding DNA: TGCAGTGCGGGAATTAGCGGGAGGGCCCCCGAGACCCAGTACTTC. It translates to CSAGISGRAPETQYF.

This chain uses TRBV2 with TRBJ2-5; D assignment may be TRBD1 or TRBD2 (7 bases each). CDR1 is SNHLY and CDR2 is FYNNEI in the germline V gene. V lost 7 bases and J 2 bases, leaving 20 bases between the germline ends. The CDR3 length is 16 residues. The CDR3 region is CASTIWGGTAQETQYF. CDR3 sequence (DNA): TGTGCCAGCACCATCTGGGGGGGGACAGCGCAAGAGACCCAGTACTTC. Using reference TRBV2 and TRBJ2-5 for the parts outside the CDR3, the full variable domain is EPEVTQTPSHQVTQMGQEVILRCVPISNHLYFYWYRQILGQKVEFLVSFYNNEISEKSEIFDDQFSVERPDGSNFTLKIRSTKLEDSAMYFCASTIWGGTAQETQYFGPGTRLLVL.

This clonotype has a count of ten or more. The V call is TRBV2, the J call TRBJ2-3, with 9 nucleotides matching TRBD2. Germline loops: CDR1 SNHLY, CDR2 FYNNEI. CDR3 length: 16 residues. Losses at the gene ends were 3 bases for V and 4 bases for J; bases not matched to a gene: 8. CDR3 in DNA: TGTGCCAGCAGTGATGGCGGGAGGGCCTTCGCAGATACGCAGTATTTT. It codes for CASSDGGRAFADTQYF. The variable domain in full, with the rest retrieved from reference TRBV2 and TRBJ2-3, is EPEVTQTPSHQVTQMGQEVILRCVPISNHLYFYWYRQILGQKVEFLVSFYNNEISEKSEIFDDQFSVERPDGSNFTLKIRSTKLEDSAMYFCASSDGGRAFADTQYFGPGTRLTVL.

This clonotype was observed many times. The rearrangement uses TRBV11-2 and TRBJ2-7, with 7 bases lining up with TRBD2. CDR3 length: 14 residues. Looked up from germline, CDR1 is SGHAT and CDR2 is FQNNGV. The trim removed 1 base at V and 3 bases at J, leaving 3 bases unmatched. CDR3 amino acids: CASSLGLALYEQYF. In nucleotides, the CDR3 is TGTGCCAGCAGCTTAGGACTAGCTCTCTACGAGCAGTACTTC.